The source of this T cell receptor beta chain is a study of blood T cell repertoires in COVID-19. Study overall: Italy, Spain and the United States were the sources of the convalescent and acute COVID-19 samples.

Profiled with immunoSEQ multiplex PCR; TCRdb holds only in-frame clones, not every one. Of around 370,000 clones in the sample, about 87% were seen once. The clonotype was recovered from a woman aged 45 to 65 with COVID-19, enrolled during active disease. Input material: peripheral blood.

In DNA form, the CDR3 reads TGTGCCACCAGTGATCCTAGCGGGCCAGGGGAGACCCAGTACTTC. It specifies CATSDPSGPGETQYF. The chain is built from TRBV24-1 and TRBJ2-5, with TRBD2 matching 8 bases. V trimming: 3 bases; J trimming: 5 bases; junction bases outside the gene matches: 7. CDR1 is KGHDR, CDR2 SFDVKD, per germline. The CDR3 length is 15 residues.